Listed below are T cell receptor beta chains from one sample, sequenced in a study of cytomegalovirus exposure and HLA in healthy donors. Clones were read by immunoSEQ multiplex PCR, and TCRdb kept only the in-frame ones, dropping some. The sample shows about 200,000 clones, about 76% of them seen only once. Sequenced material: PBMCs. The source of these receptors is a woman between 45 and 65 years old in good health and CMV-seronegative. Both conserved end residues are part of each CDR3. The size entry is marked missing in some rows and otherwise reads once, few, many or a size class.

V gene | clone size | CDR3 protein
TRBV6-1 | NA | CASSELEGVGRNTEAFF
TRBV19 | NA | CASSMPGGPNSPLHF
TRBV9 | NA | CASSEGPAGRTGEKLFF
TRBV21-1 | once | CASSKVVTGKRDYGYTF
TRBV15 | NA | CATSRGQVGYGYTF
TRBV4-2 | NA | CASSQRVAGNEQFF
TRBV5-8 | NA | CASTDGGTVGTEAFF
TRBV2 | NA | CASSEDRTTNEKLFF
TRBV19 | NA | CDPRDRGNEQYF
TRBV19 | NA | CASGTTGHKMNTEAFF
TRBV18 | NA | CASSPGQGPNEKLFF
TRBV9 | NA | CASSVGLAGGQREQFF
TRBV6-6 | NA | CASSYPAGTNYGYTF
TRBV7-9 | NA | CASSLDPGGTDTQYF
TRBV5-1 | few | CASSLAGEDTEAFF
TRBV7-6 | NA | CASSLGIAGGTGELFF
TRBV7-9 | NA | CASSQTVLNTEAFF
TRBV5-1 | NA | CASSLSVGGGHNEQFF
TRBV28 | NA | CASSLTGVSQPQHF
TRBV6-5 | NA | CASSTTSGSREQYF
TRBV19 | NA | CASSISRSNQPQHF
TRBV18 | NA | CASSPIPPSSGSSYEQYF
TRBV9 | few | CASSVGQGGYGYTF
TRBV7-2 | once | CASSFYRSAGDNYGYTF
TRBV9 | NA | CASTPGGNTYNEQFF
TRBV6-5 | NA | CASSYGRTGDQPQHF
TRBV7-9 | NA | CASSFRLAGAQYF
TRBV11-2 | NA | CASSLPGSAYEQYF
TRBV7-3 | NA | CASSLSPTSGNTEAFF